This T cell receptor (beta chain) originates from a study of T cells in women clearing cervical HPV infection. V lost 7 bases, J lost 0 bases, and 13 bases lay in between. From germline, CDR1 is WSHSY and CDR2 SAAADI. The CDR3 has 14 residues. immunoSEQ multiplex PCR used an average of roughly 1,300 ng genomic DNA. Method: immunoSEQ multiplex PCR; TCRdb's copy keeps in-frame clones and lacks some. Its table records around 23,000 clones. Worth noting for this clone: Read coverage stops 3 residues before the CDR3 terminus; the germline J gene supplies the remainder.

The V call is TRBV10-2, the J call TRBJ2-7; a weak D match, TRBD1 (5 bases). This TCR was sampled from a woman between 18 and 70 years old with a cervical HPV16 infection that either progressed to CIN3+ or cleared (not recorded which). The sample taken for sequencing was blood buffy coat. CDR3 protein: CASIGLRDSYEQYF. The sequenced part of the CDR3 DNA is TGCGCCAGCATCGGTCTCAGGGACTCCTACGAG.